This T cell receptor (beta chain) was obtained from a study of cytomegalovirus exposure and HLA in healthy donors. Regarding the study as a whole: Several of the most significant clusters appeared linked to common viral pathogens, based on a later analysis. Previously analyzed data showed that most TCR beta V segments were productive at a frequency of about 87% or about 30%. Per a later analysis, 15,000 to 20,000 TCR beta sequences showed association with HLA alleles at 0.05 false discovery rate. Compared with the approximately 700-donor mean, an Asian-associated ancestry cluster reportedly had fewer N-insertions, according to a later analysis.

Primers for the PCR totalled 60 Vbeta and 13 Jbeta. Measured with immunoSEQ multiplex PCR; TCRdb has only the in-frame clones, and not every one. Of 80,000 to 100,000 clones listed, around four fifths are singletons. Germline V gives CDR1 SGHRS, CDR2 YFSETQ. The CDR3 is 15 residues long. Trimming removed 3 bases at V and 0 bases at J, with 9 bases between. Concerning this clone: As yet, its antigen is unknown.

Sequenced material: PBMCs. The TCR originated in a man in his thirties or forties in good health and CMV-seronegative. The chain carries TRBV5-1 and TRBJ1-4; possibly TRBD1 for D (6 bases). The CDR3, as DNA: TGCGCCAGCAGCTGGGACACCTCAACTAATGAAAAACTGTTTTTT. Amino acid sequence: CASSWDTSTNEKLFF. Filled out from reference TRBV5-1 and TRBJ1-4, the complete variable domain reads KAGVTQTPRYLIKTRGQQVTLSCSPISGHRSVSWYQQTPGQGLQFLFEYFSETQRNKGNFPGRFSGRQFSNSRSEMNVSTLELGDSALYLCASSWDTSTNEKLFFGSGTQLSVL.